The clone carrying this TCR beta chain is judged large (0.1 to 1%). The antigen is undetermined. The data were taken from a study of Tregs in tolerant kidney transplant recipients. The CDR3 totals 14 residues. J gave up 2 bases and V 10 bases, and 11 bases lay outside the gene matches. CDR1 is SGHDT and CDR2 is YYEEEE in the germline V gene. The assay was immunoSEQ multiplex PCR, and TCRdb's table has in-frame clones only and misses some. The repertoire holds around 15,000 clones, with roughly 75% as singletons. Study-wide results and limits: Antigen-driven expansion was suggested because donor-specific Tregs expanded more than all Tregs in tolerant patients. Findings come from small patient numbers and require larger validation. Nucleotide sequences could not be compared across some patients' samples due to primer changes.

Regulatory T cells were sorted from thawed PBMCs rested overnight at 37°C with about 210 IU/ml IL-2. The clonotype was recovered from a human donor who received a combined kidney and bone marrow transplant. The source was Tregs from blood, collected before the transplant. V usage is TRBV5-6 and J usage is TRBJ1-1; 7 bases align to TRBD1. The CDR3 reads CAGGQWGSNTEAFF. CDR3 DNA sequence: TGTGCCGGGGGACAGTGGGGGTCTAACACTGAAGCTTTCTTT.